The clone carrying this T cell receptor beta chain has ten or more counts. This entry belongs to a study of read filtering for tumor transcriptome and immune sequencing. The overall study: Among patients, roughly 17 were male and more than 13 female, aged about 47 to 80 (mean roughly 63).

CDR3 length: 12 amino acids. Germline lookup yields CDR1 SGHVS and CDR2 FNYEAQ. V lost 6 bases and J lost 7, with 13 bases in between. Molecular barcoded adaptors covering alpha/delta and beta/gamma chains were used on roughly 400 ng RNA. TCRdb ran MiXCR on the reads and lists one entry per CDR3 protein. This sample has around 9,000 distinct CDR3 sequences, with about 16% found just once. Input material: a population of CD138-negative cells sorted from bone marrow. The sequence derives from a donor at least 40 years old with multiple myeloma. The chain joins TRBV7-6 to TRBJ2-7; D is possibly TRBD1 (5 bases). As DNA, the CDR3 is TGTGCCAGCAGGGGCTTAAGGGGAGAGCAGTACTTC. It translates to CASRGLRGEQYF.